These 16 T cell receptor beta chains were all obtained from the same sample, sequenced in a study of blood T cell repertoires in COVID-19. Measured with immunoSEQ multiplex PCR; TCRdb has only the in-frame clones, and not every one. Counted here are a few hundred thousand clones, about nine tenths occurring once; the ten biggest clones make up roughly 7.2%. The sample comprised PBMCs or T cells enriched from blood (not recorded which). These receptors were taken from a man aged 25-40 years in a cohort exposed to, infected with or recovered from COVID-19 (not recorded which).

This chain connects TRBV27 to TRBJ2-3; 9 bases align to TRBD2. This CDR3 spans 18 amino acids. The V gene's germline CDR1 is MNHEY and CDR2 SMNVEV (reference sequence). Trimming took 5 bases from V and 1 from J; bases not matched to a gene: 13. CDR3: CASSPAVWAGGGTDTQYF. DNA for the CDR3: TGTGCCAGCAGTCCCGCGGTTTGGGCGGGAGGGGGCACAGATACGCAGTATTTT.

The rearrangement uses TRBV4-2 and TRBJ2-3, with a weak D call TRBD1 (5 bases). The germline gives CDR1 LGHNA, CDR2 YNFKEQ. V was cut by 3 bases and J by 4 bases, with 8 bases left in between. There are 13 residues in the CDR3. The CDR3 DNA follows: TGTGCCAGCAGCCACCTCAGGGCAGATACGCAGTATTTT. Its translation: CASSHLRADTQYF.

The chain joins TRBV10-3 to TRBJ1-1, with D possibly being TRBD1 (5 bases). The germline CDR1 and CDR2 sequences are ENHRY and SYGVKD. The V and J ends lost 3 bases and 4 bases respectively, with 15 bases between them. This CDR3 region has 15 residues. In DNA form, the CDR3 reads TGTGCCATCAGTGACAGCCGCGGGGGTTTCACTGAAGCTTTCTTT. Its protein product is CAISDSRGGFTEAFF.

V and J are TRBV9 and TRBJ1-2; 11 nucleotides line up with TRBD1. The J segment lost 1 base and the V segment lost 4 bases, leaving 9 bases of the junction unmatched. The CDR3 extends over 17 amino acids. Germline lookup yields CDR1 SGDLS and CDR2 YYNGEE. The CDR3 sequence is CASSYGIGTGGNYGYTF. The CDR3 DNA follows: TGTGCCAGCAGCTACGGGATAGGGACAGGGGGTAACTATGGCTACACCTTC.

This rearrangement joins TRBV7-6 to TRBJ2-7, with TRBD2 matching over 7 bases. The V and J ends lost 1 base and 2 bases, in that order; junction bases with no gene match: 5. The CDR3 contains 15 residues. Germline values: CDR1 SGHVS, CDR2 FNYEAQ. DNA of the CDR3: TGTGCCAGCAGCTTAGAACTAGCGTCAACCTACGAGCAGTACTTC. Encoded protein: CASSLELASTYEQYF.

The chain couples TRBV9 to TRBJ2-1; 13 nucleotides align to TRBD2. CDR1 is SGDLS and CDR2 is YYNGEE in the germline V gene. Unmatched junction bases numbered 4, after V lost 4 bases and J lost 9 bases. The CDR3 sequence is 14 residues long. CDR3 sequence: CASSLRLAGGEQFF. Written as DNA, the CDR3 is TGTGCCAGCAGCCTGCGACTAGCGGGAGGTGAGCAGTTCTTC.

The V call is TRBV5-1, the J call TRBJ2-7; 7 bases fit TRBD1. Germline CDR1 and CDR2: SGHRS and YFSETQ. V trimming: 5 bases; J trimming: 0 bases; junction bases outside the gene matches: 5. The CDR3 spans 14 residues. CDR3 amino acids: CASRGQPDSYEQYF. The CDR3 bases are TGCGCCAGCAGGGGACAGCCTGACTCCTACGAGCAGTACTTC.

The chain links TRBV28 to TRBJ2-5; TRBD2 matches 11 bases. V was pared by 1 base and J by 5 bases, with 6 bases of the junction left unmatched. Germline CDR1 reads MDHEN; CDR2 reads SYDVKM. There are 16 residues in the CDR3. The CDR3 DNA sequence: TGTGCCAGCAGTTTATCCCTGGCTAGCGGGAGGGAGACCCAGTACTTC. It is translated as CASSLSLASGRETQYF.

The V call is TRBV6-1, the J call TRBJ1-2; tentatively, D is TRBD1 (5 bases). Germline loops: CDR1 MNHNS, CDR2 SASEGT. The CDR3 contains 14 residues. With 2 bases removed from V and 4 bases from J, the gap between germline ends came to 11 bases. The CDR3 protein is CASSEFAGVYGYTF. CDR3 sequence (DNA): TGTGCCAGCAGTGAATTTGCGGGGGTCTATGGCTACACCTTC.

V and J are TRBV27 and TRBJ1-5; no reliable D call. Trimming cost V 5 bases and J 1 base, with 9 bases left between them. The CDR3 runs to 14 residues. The V gene's germline CDR1 is MNHEY and CDR2 SMNVEV (reference sequence). The DNA for the CDR3 is TGTGCCAGCAGTCTGAGAGAGAGCAATCAGCCCCAGCATTTT. It specifies CASSLRESNQPQHF.

This rearrangement joins TRBV29-1 to TRBJ2-1, with D hard to call. Germline V CDR1 and CDR2: SQVTM, ANQGSEA. Trimming pared 2 bases from V and 0 bases from J, leaving 8 bases between. The CDR3 is 14 amino acids. In DNA form, the CDR3 reads TGCAGCGTTGAAACGCGGAGCTCCTACAATGAGCAGTTCTTC. Its protein is CSVETRSSYNEQFF.

The chain is built from TRBV11-2 and TRBJ2-3; 9 bases match TRBD2. The trim removed 5 bases at V and 5 bases at J, leaving 11 bases unmatched. The CDR3 loop spans 16 amino acids. Germline V gene lookup returns CDR1 SGHAT and CDR2 FQNNGV. The CDR3 DNA reads as TGTGCCAGCAGCGCCAATAGCGGGAGAGTGGTAGATACGCAGTATTTT. Amino acids: CASSANSGRVVDTQYF.

The V and J genes are TRBV5-1 and TRBJ2-7; 11 nucleotides agree with TRBD2. V shed 6 bases, J shed 3 bases, and the junction held 2 bases outside the gene matches. Per the germline V gene, CDR1 is SGHRS and CDR2 is YFSETQ. The CDR3 loop spans 13 amino acids. The CDR3 reads CASTGLAGYEQYF. CDR3 bases: TGCGCCAGCACCGGACTAGCGGGCTACGAGCAGTACTTC. The entire variable domain, with the rest obtained from reference TRBV5-1 and TRBJ2-7, is as follows: KAGVTQTPRYLIKTRGQQVTLSCSPISGHRSVSWYQQTPGQGLQFLFEYFSETQRNKGNFPGRFSGRQFSNSRSEMNVSTLELGDSALYLCASTGLAGYEQYFGPGTRLTVT.

J is TRBJ2-7 and V is TRBV6-1, with 12 nucleotides matching TRBD2. Germline CDR1 is MNHNS and CDR2 is SASEGT. V lost 2 bases and J lost 7; bases outside the gene matches: 9. This CDR3 contains 16 residues. The CDR3: CASSEWARTSGNEQYF. In DNA, the CDR3 is TGTGCCAGCAGTGAATGGGCTCGGACTAGCGGGAATGAGCAGTACTTC.

The chain is built from TRBV9 and TRBJ2-3; 9 positions agree with TRBD1. Germline loops: CDR1 SGDLS, CDR2 YYNGEE. Trimming removed 3 bases from V and 7 bases from J; junction bases left unmatched: 24. This CDR3 comprises 20 residues. In nucleotides, the CDR3 is TGTGCCAGCAGCGAACCCCTGGGACAGGGATCCCCGTTGGACCGTCATACGCAGTATTTT. Translated, it gives CASSEPLGQGSPLDRHTQYF.

The chain links TRBV10-2 to TRBJ2-3; D not certain. V dropped 6 bases and J dropped 2 bases, with 3 bases sitting between them. The CDR3 has 11 amino acids. The germline V gene has CDR1 WSHSY and CDR2 SAAADI. The CDR3 is CASSYTDTQYF. DNA for the CDR3: TGCGCCAGCAGCTACACAGATACGCAGTATTTT.